The source of this T cell receptor (beta chain) is a study of T cell responses to AZD1222 COVID-19 vaccine. Findings and limits, study-wide: Receipt of two AZD1222 doses was followed by a rise in Spike-specific TCR breadth and depth.

On this clone itself: Its antigen is undetermined.

Clones were read by immunoSEQ multiplex PCR, and TCRdb kept only the in-frame ones, dropping some. The sample has 70,000 to 85,000 clones, 80% to 85% seen once. The CDR3 contains 18 residues. Trimming pared 4 bases from V and 0 bases from J, leaving 20 bases between. Germline V gene sequence: CDR1 SGDLS, CDR2 YYNGEE. The J gene is TRBJ2-1, the V gene TRBV9, with a possible D match to TRBD2 (6 bases). The receptor's source is an adult in good health. The sample consisted of peripheral blood, taken on day 0 of AZD1222 vaccination. The CDR3 DNA reads TGTGCCAGCAGCAACCCGGGGGTGGGCGCCAGCTCCTACAATGAGCAGTTCTTC. Translating gives CASSNPGVGASSYNEQFF.